This T cell receptor (beta chain) was identified in a study of human T cells and chemical hapten exposure. Study as a whole: Patches with 0.01% DPC went on the upper back, and the tests were read at 6 days. Study observations and caveats: The study found that PT1 expanded TCR counts correlated positively with patch test score.

MiXCR, run by TCRdb on the RACE reads, gives a single entry per CDR3 protein. The sample holds 55,000 to 75,000 distinct CDR3 sequences, under 15% seen once. This sample's time point: patch test 3, about 24 weeks after DPC sensitization. Treatment denoted: therapeutic diphenylcyclopropenone sensitization with weekly scalp DPC. Blood draws came first, before each patch test. Suited to DPC and affected by alopecia, the donors ranged from 18 to 70 years old. This clonotype was seen a few times. Its antigen is unknown. The specimen was whole blood, collected in connection with sensitization to the hapten diphenylcyclopropenone (DPC). The TCR originated in a man aged 30 to 39 with alopecia areata. Some clones in this sample may be carry-over from other donors' samples.

CDR3 loop: CASSQGRVTGNTIYF. The CDR3 nucleotides are TGTGCCAGCAGCCAGGGCAGGGTAACTGGAAACACCATATATTTT. The chain recombines TRBV4-2 with TRBJ1-3, with TRBD1 as a possible D gene (5 bases). Germline lookup yields CDR1 LGHNA and CDR2 YNFKEQ. V lost 3 bases and J 2 bases, leaving 11 bases between the germline ends. CDR3 size: 15 residues.